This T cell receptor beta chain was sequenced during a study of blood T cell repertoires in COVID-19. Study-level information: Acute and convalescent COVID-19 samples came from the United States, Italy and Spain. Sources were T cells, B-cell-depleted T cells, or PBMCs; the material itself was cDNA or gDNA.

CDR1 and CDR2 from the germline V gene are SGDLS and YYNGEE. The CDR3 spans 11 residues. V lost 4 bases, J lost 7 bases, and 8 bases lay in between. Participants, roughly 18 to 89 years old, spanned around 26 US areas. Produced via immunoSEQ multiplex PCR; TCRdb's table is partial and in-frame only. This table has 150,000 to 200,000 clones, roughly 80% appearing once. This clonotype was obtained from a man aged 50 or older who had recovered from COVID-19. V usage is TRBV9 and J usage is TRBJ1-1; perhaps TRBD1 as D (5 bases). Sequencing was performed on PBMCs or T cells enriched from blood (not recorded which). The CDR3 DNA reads TGTGCCAGCAGCTCAGACAGTGAAGCTTTCTTT. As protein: CASSSDSEAFF. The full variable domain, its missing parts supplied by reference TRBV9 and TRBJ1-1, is DSGVTQTPKHLITATGQRVTLRCSPRSGDLSVYWYQQSLDQGLQFLIQYYNGEERAKGNILERFSAQQFPDLHSELNLSSLELGDSALYFCASSSDSEAFFGQGTRLTVV.